This paragraph reports one T cell receptor (beta chain). CDR1 is SGHRS, CDR2 YFSETQ, per germline. Trimming took off 1 base at V and 0 bases at J, with 8 bases between the two ends. The CDR3 has 14 residues. TCRdb reanalysed the RT-PCR reads using MiXCR and keeps one entry per CDR3 protein. This sample has almost 700,000 distinct CDR3 sequences, with approximately 15% found just once. The J gene is TRBJ2-7, the V gene TRBV5-1; D gene unclear. The sequenced material came from memory CD4+ T cells from blood. This clonotype was obtained from a female donor in good health, serving as a healthy control. The CDR3: CASSLYTNSYEQYF. CDR3 nucleotides: TGCGCCAGCAGCTTGTACACTAACTCCTACGAGCAGTACTTC. Based on the CDR3 plus reference TRBV5-1 and TRBJ2-7, the full variable domain is KAGVTQTPRYLIKTRGQQVTLSCSPISGHRSVSWYQQTPGQGLQFLFEYFSETQRNKGNFPGRFSGRQFSNSRSEMNVSTLELGDSALYLCASSLYTNSYEQYFGPGTRLTVT.